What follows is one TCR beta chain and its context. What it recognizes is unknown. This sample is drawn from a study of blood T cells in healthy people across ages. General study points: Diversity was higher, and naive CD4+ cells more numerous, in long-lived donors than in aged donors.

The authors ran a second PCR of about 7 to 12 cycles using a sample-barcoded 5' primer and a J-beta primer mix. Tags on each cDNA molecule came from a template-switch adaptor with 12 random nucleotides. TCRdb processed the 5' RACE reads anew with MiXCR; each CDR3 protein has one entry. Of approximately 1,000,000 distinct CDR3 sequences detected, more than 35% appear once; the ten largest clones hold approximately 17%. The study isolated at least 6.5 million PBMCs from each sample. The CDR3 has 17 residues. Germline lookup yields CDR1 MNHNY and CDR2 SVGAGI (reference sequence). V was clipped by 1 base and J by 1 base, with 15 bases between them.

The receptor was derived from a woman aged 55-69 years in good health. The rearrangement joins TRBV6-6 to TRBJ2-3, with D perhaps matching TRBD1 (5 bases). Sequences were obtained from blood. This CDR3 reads CASSYWVGREGTDTQYF. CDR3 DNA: TGTGCCAGCAGTTACTGGGTGGGCAGGGAAGGCACAGATACGCAGTATTTT.